This entry lists 27 T cell receptor beta chains sequenced from one sample in a study of cytomegalovirus exposure and HLA in healthy donors. PCR primers comprised 60 Vbeta and 13 Jbeta primers. The protocol was immunoSEQ multiplex PCR, while the TCRdb copy is restricted to in-frame clones and leaves out a portion. The sample lists approximately 80,000 clones, roughly 72% occurring once. Sequencing input: PBMCs. These receptors all come from a man aged 25 to 40 in good health and CMV-seropositive.

Here the CDR3 reads CASSPDGQGTGYTF. In nucleotides, the CDR3 is TGCGCCAGCAGCCCTGACGGACAGGGAACAGGCTACACCTTC. This chain connects TRBV5-1 to TRBJ1-2; 8 nucleotides match TRBD1. Losses at the gene ends were 4 bases for V and 8 bases for J; bases not matched to a gene: 10. The CDR3 contains 14 residues. Germline V lookup: CDR1 SGHRS, CDR2 YFSETQ.

The chain links TRBV7-9 to TRBJ2-7, with 7 nucleotides matching TRBD1. The junction had 8 bases not matched to a gene; V was cut back by 5 bases and J by 1 base. In germline, CDR1 is SEHNR, CDR2 FQNEAQ (reference sequence). The CDR3 is 15 amino acids. The CDR3 here is CASSPTWGQSYEQYF. The CDR3 nucleotides read TGTGCCAGCAGCCCGACCTGGGGACAGTCCTACGAGCAGTACTTC. Looking up the rest from reference TRBV7-9 and TRBJ2-7 gives the full variable domain: DTGVSQNPRHKITKRGQNVTFRCDPISEHNRLYWYRQTLGQGPEFLTYFQNEAQLEKSRLLSDRFSAERPKGSFSTLEIQRTEQGDSAMYLCASSPTWGQSYEQYFGPGTRLTVT.

In its sample, this clone was seen once. The chain uses TRBV6-1 and TRBJ2-7, with 8 bases identical to TRBD1. The CDR3 is 13 residues long. The germline V gene has CDR1 MNHNS and CDR2 SASEGT. The V segment lost 6 bases and the J segment 6 bases; nucleotides outside the gene matches: 7. This chain's CDR3 is CASRSGGAPEQYF. The DNA of the CDR3 is TGTGCCAGCAGGTCAGGGGGCGCACCCGAGCAGTACTTC.

V gene TRBV9 combines with J gene TRBJ1-6, with TRBD1 as a possible D gene (5 bases). Germline assignment: CDR1 SGDLS and CDR2 YYNGEE. Trimming left V 0 bases short and J 4 bases short, with 14 bases between. The CDR3 extends over 17 amino acids. CDR3 sequence reads: CASSVGGRWDYNSPLHF. CDR3 bases: TGTGCCAGCAGCGTAGGGGGCCGGTGGGATTATAATTCACCCCTCCACTTT.

The chain joins TRBV5-4 to TRBJ2-5; D is ambiguous. V was clipped by 0 bases and J by 1 base, with 4 bases between them. CDR3 length equals 13 residues. Germline lookup yields CDR1 SGHNT and CDR2 YYREEE (reference sequence). Written as DNA, the CDR3 is TGTGCCAGCAGCTTGGACAGCCAAGAGACCCAGTACTTC. As protein: CASSLDSQETQYF.

The gene calls are TRBV2 and TRBJ2-4; TRBD2 aligns across 13 bases. CDR3 length: 16 amino acids. Germline V gives CDR1 SNHLY, CDR2 FYNNEI. V trimming: 6 bases; J trimming: 1 base; junction bases outside the gene matches: 3. The CDR3 nucleotides are TGTGCCAGCAGCCGGACTAGCGGGAGCGCCAAAAACATTCAGTACTTC. Translated, it gives CASSRTSGSAKNIQYF.

The chain carries TRBV30 and TRBJ2-7; TRBD2 aligns across 10 bases. This CDR3 is 13 amino acids long. The V gene end was trimmed by 0 bases and the J gene end by 6 bases; junction bases not matched to a gene: 2. From germline, CDR1 is GTSNPN and CDR2 SVGIG (reference sequence). The CDR3 nucleotides read TGTGCCTGGAGTGTACGGACTAGCGGCGAGCAGTACTTC. Translation gives CAWSVRTSGEQYF.

The chain links TRBV19 to TRBJ1-5, with D unresolved. The V gene lost 11 bases and the J gene lost 1 base, with 18 bases spanning the gap. The germline gives CDR1 LNHDA, CDR2 SQIVND (reference sequence). The CDR3 spans 15 residues. Here the CDR3 DNA reads TGTGCCTCCGGTTGGGCCCAAGGCAGCAATCAGCCCCAGCATTTT. This gives the protein CASGWAQGSNQPQHF. The variable domain in full, with the rest retrieved from reference TRBV19 and TRBJ1-5, is DGGITQSPKYLFRKEGQNVTLSCEQNLNHDAMYWYRQDPGQGLRLIYYSQIVNDFQKGDIAEGYSVSREKKESFPLTVTSAQKNPTAFYLCASGWAQGSNQPQHFGDGTRLSIL.

This clone was seen a single time. This chain links TRBV5-4 with TRBJ2-7; 9 nucleotides match TRBD1. J was trimmed by 0 bases and V by 4 bases; bases with no gene match: 5. This CDR3 comprises 15 residues. The V gene's germline CDR1 is SGHNT and CDR2 YYREEE (reference sequence). The CDR3 nucleotides read TGTGCCAGCAGCGATCCGGGACAGGGCTCCTACGAGCAGTACTTC. Protein product: CASSDPGQGSYEQYF.

This chain links TRBV27 with TRBJ2-1, with TRBD2 matching over 8 bases. The CDR3 totals 15 residues. Germline CDR1 and CDR2: MNHEY and SMNVEV (reference sequence). The junction had 0 bases not matched to a gene; V was cut back by 0 bases and J by 2 bases. CDR3 sequence: CASSLSAGAYNEQFF. The CDR3 DNA sequence: TGTGCCAGCAGTTTATCAGCGGGAGCCTACAATGAGCAGTTCTTC.

This chain links TRBV5-4 with TRBJ1-6, with D perhaps TRBD1 (5 bases). Germline V CDR1 and CDR2: SGHNT, YYREEE (reference sequence). The V and J ends lost 4 bases and 10 bases respectively, with 15 bases between them. The CDR3 sequence is 14 residues long. This chain's CDR3 is CASSLRGGNSPLHF. Here the CDR3 DNA reads TGTGCCAGCAGCCTCCGGGGGGGAAACTCACCCCTCCACTTT.

The CDR3 spells CSVALGLNQPQHF. DNA for the CDR3: TGCAGCGTTGCATTAGGACTAAATCAGCCCCAGCATTTT. The chain employs TRBV29-1 and TRBJ1-5; D gene ambiguous. V lost 4 bases and J 4 bases, leaving 11 bases between the germline ends. Per germline, CDR1 SQVTM and CDR2 ANQGSEA. CDR3 length: 13 residues.

The chain joins TRBV7-6 to TRBJ1-3; no firm D call. The germline gives CDR1 SGHVS, CDR2 FNYEAQ. This CDR3 region has 13 residues. V was pared by 1 base and J by 5 bases, with 6 bases between. The CDR3 region has the DNA TGTGCCAGCAGCTTAGGTACAAGAAACACCATATATTTT. Translating it yields CASSLGTRNTIYF. Complete variable domain (other parts from reference TRBV7-6 and TRBJ1-3): GAGVSQSPRYKVTKRGQDVALRCDPISGHVSLYWYRQALGQGPEFLTYFNYEAQQDKSGLPNDRFSAERPEGSISTLTIQRTEQRDSAMYRCASSLGTRNTIYFGEGSWLTVV.

V gene TRBV6-1 combines with J gene TRBJ1-3, with TRBD1 identical over 7 bases. CDR3 length: 17 amino acids. V lost 0 bases and J lost 2; bases outside the gene matches: 7. Germline CDR1 is MNHNS and CDR2 is SASEGT. The CDR3: CASSEARHRGTGNTIYF. CDR3 DNA: TGTGCCAGCAGTGAAGCGAGACACAGGGGAACTGGAAACACCATATATTTT.

The chain employs TRBV4-3 and TRBJ2-3, with D unresolved. This CDR3 comprises 15 residues. Trimming cost V 2 bases and J 0 bases, with 9 bases left between them. Germline CDR1 and CDR2: LGHNA and YSLEER. Here the CDR3 reads CASSQFGPSTDTQYF. CDR3 nucleotide sequence: TGCGCCAGCAGCCAATTTGGGCCCAGCACAGATACGCAGTATTTT.

V and J are TRBV7-6 and TRBJ1-3; 9 positions match TRBD1. The CDR3 runs to 18 residues. V lost 5 bases to trimming and J lost 0 bases; unmatched junction nucleotides: 11. CDR1 is SGHVS, CDR2 FNYEAQ, per germline. DNA of the CDR3: TGTGCCAGCAGCCGGGCGGTTACAGGGGGCACCTCTGGAAACACCATATATTTT. Translating it yields CASSRAVTGGTSGNTIYF.

This clone has a single count. The chain has TRBV11-2 and TRBJ1-1; 8 nucleotides align to TRBD1. CDR1 and CDR2 from the germline V gene are SGHAT and FQNNGV. The V segment lost 5 bases and the J segment 11 bases; nucleotides outside the gene matches: 10. The CDR3 is 13 amino acids. The CDR3 is CASSQQATGEAFF. CDR3 bases: TGTGCCAGCAGCCAGCAAGCGACAGGGGAGGCTTTCTTT.

This clone was observed a single time. The chain has TRBV5-1 and TRBJ2-1, with 11 bases lining up with TRBD2. The CDR3 spans 17 residues. Germline loops: CDR1 SGHRS, CDR2 YFSETQ. Trimming removed 5 bases from V and 7 bases from J; junction bases left unmatched: 14. CDR3 region: CASSSGLAGPSGNEQFF. CDR3 sequence (DNA): TGCGCCAGCAGTTCTGGACTAGCGGGCCCCAGTGGGAATGAGCAGTTCTTC.

This clone was seen only once. This chain links TRBV11-2 with TRBJ2-5; 11 bases map to TRBD2. From germline, CDR1 is SGHAT and CDR2 FQNNGV. J lost 2 bases, V lost 3 bases, and 2 bases had no gene match. CDR3 length: 15 amino acids. CDR3 protein: CASSFPSGRQETQYF. The CDR3, as DNA: TGTGCCAGCAGCTTCCCTAGCGGGAGGCAAGAGACCCAGTACTTC.

This chain connects TRBV5-4 to TRBJ2-7, with 15 bases aligning to TRBD2. The V and J ends lost 4 bases and 6 bases, in that order; junction bases with no gene match: 11. The CDR3 loop spans 17 amino acids. In germline, CDR1 is SGHNT, CDR2 YYREEE (reference sequence). CDR3 loop: CASSPAGLAGGPGEQYF. Here the CDR3 DNA reads TGTGCCAGCAGCCCCGCCGGACTAGCGGGAGGGCCGGGCGAGCAGTACTTC.

J is TRBJ1-6 and V is TRBV2, with 9 bases aligning to TRBD1. Germline values: CDR1 SNHLY, CDR2 FYNNEI. The CDR3 loop spans 16 amino acids. V dropped 7 bases and J dropped 3; count of bases not matched to a gene: 7. The CDR3 region is CASTLGTGIYNSPLHF. The CDR3 DNA sequence: TGTGCCAGCACTCTGGGGACAGGGATCTATAATTCACCCCTCCACTTT.

The rearrangement uses TRBV6-5 and TRBJ2-3; TRBD1 aligns across 8 bases. The CDR3 has 16 amino acids. Germline V CDR1 and CDR2: MNHEY, SVGAGI. V dropped 1 base and J dropped 1; count of bases not matched to a gene: 4. Here the CDR3 reads CASSYWAGGGTDTQYF. CDR3 nucleotides: TGTGCCAGCAGTTACTGGGCAGGGGGCGGCACAGATACGCAGTATTTT.

The chain recombines TRBV9 with TRBJ2-7, with 8 bases matching TRBD2. Germline CDR1 reads SGDLS; CDR2 reads YYNGEE. The CDR3 covers 15 residues. The junction had 7 bases not matched to a gene; V was cut back by 4 bases and J by 1 base. As DNA, the CDR3 is TGTGCCAGCAGCCGGGAGCGGGAGTCTTCCTACGAGCAGTACTTC. Its protein product is CASSRERESSYEQYF. Drawing the rest from reference TRBV9 and TRBJ2-7, the complete variable domain is DSGVTQTPKHLITATGQRVTLRCSPRSGDLSVYWYQQSLDQGLQFLIQYYNGEERAKGNILERFSAQQFPDLHSELNLSSLELGDSALYFCASSRERESSYEQYFGPGTRLTVT.

This clone was counted a single time. V is TRBV5-4 and J is TRBJ2-1, with 11 nucleotides matching TRBD1. J gave up 7 bases and V 3 bases, and 6 bases lay outside the gene matches. CDR3 length: 15 amino acids. Germline V gives CDR1 SGHNT, CDR2 YYREEE (reference sequence). The CDR3 nucleotides are TGTGCCAGCAGCTCCGGACAGGGGGCGGGGAATGAGCAGTTCTTC. Amino acids: CASSSGQGAGNEQFF.

This sequence joins TRBV7-2 and TRBJ1-1, with TRBD1 matching over 8 bases. The CDR3 length is 14 residues. CDR1 and CDR2 from the germline V gene are SGHTA and FQGNSA. J was trimmed by 7 bases and V by 5 bases; bases with no gene match: 9. The CDR3 spells CASSQPGGQGEAFF. As DNA, the CDR3 is TGTGCCAGCAGCCAACCCGGTGGACAGGGTGAAGCTTTCTTT.

This clone came up once. This chain joins TRBV5-1 and TRBJ2-2; D may be TRBD2 (6 bases). Germline-derived CDR1 and CDR2 are SGHRS and YFSETQ. The CDR3 extends over 15 amino acids. The ends were cut back, 0 bases at V and 4 bases at J, with 10 bases in the middle. DNA of the CDR3: TGCGCCAGCAGCTTGGAGGGGACTGCCACCGGGGAGCTGTTTTTT. It specifies CASSLEGTATGELFF.

The J gene is TRBJ2-1, the V gene TRBV28; a possible D gene is TRBD1 (6 bases). Looked up from germline, CDR1 is MDHEN and CDR2 is SYDVKM. The CDR3 totals 18 residues. With 5 bases removed from V and 3 bases from J, the gap between germline ends came to 23 bases. The CDR3 nucleotides read TGTGCCAGCAGTCTAAAGGCCCGCCAGGGGTTGCTCTACAATGAGCAGTTCTTC. Translating gives CASSLKARQGLLYNEQFF.